Detailed here is one TCR beta chain. Its antigen is unknown. The record originates from a study of blood T cells in healthy people across ages. Points from the study as a whole: Investigators viewed diversity estimates from one million T cells as underestimates, the study reported.

The CDR3 spans 16 residues. Trimming took 0 bases from V and 7 from J; bases not matched to a gene: 10. CDR1 and CDR2 from the germline V gene are SGHRS and YFSETQ. Isolation of PBMCs gave at least 7 million cells per sample. PCR was performed a second time for roughly 7 to 11 cycles using a sample-barcoded 5' primer and a J-beta primer mix. Each cDNA was tagged by a template-switch adaptor containing 12 random nucleotides. Individual samples furnished no less than 2.5 million CDR3-containing paired-end reads apiece. TCRdb fed the 5' RACE reads into MiXCR, producing one record per CDR3 protein. The profile shows fewer than 750,000 distinct CDR3 sequences, around 50% of them singletons.

The sequenced material came from blood. This clonotype was sampled from a man older than 75 in good health. The rearrangement joins TRBV5-1 to TRBJ2-7; 10 nucleotides align to TRBD1. The CDR3 is CASSLGTGGSYNEQYF. The CDR3 bases are TGCGCCAGCAGCTTGGGGACAGGGGGATCCTACAATGAGCAGTACTTC.